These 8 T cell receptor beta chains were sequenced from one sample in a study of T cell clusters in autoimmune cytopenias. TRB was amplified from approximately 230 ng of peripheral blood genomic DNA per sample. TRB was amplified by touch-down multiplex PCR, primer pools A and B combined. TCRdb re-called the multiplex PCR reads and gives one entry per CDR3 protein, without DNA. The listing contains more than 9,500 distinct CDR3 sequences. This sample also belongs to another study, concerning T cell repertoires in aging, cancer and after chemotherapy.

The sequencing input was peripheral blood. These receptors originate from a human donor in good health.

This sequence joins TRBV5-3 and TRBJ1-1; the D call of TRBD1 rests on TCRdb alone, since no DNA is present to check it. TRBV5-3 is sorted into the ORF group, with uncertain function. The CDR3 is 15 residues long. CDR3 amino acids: CARTLLTGKHTEAFF.

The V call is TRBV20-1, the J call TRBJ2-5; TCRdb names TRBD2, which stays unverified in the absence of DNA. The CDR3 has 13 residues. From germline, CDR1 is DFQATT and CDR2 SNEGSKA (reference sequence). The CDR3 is CSALAGVQETQYF.

The CDR3 protein is CSAQRGYEQYF. This chain connects TRBV20-1 to TRBJ2-7; TCRdb gives TRBD1 as the D gene, but with no DNA this cannot be confirmed. This CDR3 spans 11 amino acids. Looked up from germline, CDR1 is DFQATT and CDR2 is SNEGSKA (reference sequence).

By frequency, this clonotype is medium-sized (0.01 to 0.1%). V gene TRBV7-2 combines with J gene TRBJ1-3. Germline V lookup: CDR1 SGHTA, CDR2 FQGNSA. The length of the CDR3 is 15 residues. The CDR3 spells CASSSTMFSGNTIYF.

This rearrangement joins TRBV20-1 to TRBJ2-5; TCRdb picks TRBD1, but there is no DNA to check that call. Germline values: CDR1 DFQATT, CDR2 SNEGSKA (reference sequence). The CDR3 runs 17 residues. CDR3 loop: CSAIPPGAGGLRETQYF.

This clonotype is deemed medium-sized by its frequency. The CDR3 loop reads CASSRMTSGLELGDTQYF. The chain combines TRBV27 with TRBJ2-3; TCRdb names TRBD2, which stays unverified in the absence of DNA. CDR1 and CDR2 from the germline V gene are MNHEY and SMNVEV (reference sequence). This CDR3 contains 18 residues.

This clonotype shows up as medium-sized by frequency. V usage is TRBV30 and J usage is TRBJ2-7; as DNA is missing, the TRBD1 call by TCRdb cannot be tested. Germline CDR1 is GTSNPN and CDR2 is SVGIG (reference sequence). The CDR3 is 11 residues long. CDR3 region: CAWDREKEQYF.

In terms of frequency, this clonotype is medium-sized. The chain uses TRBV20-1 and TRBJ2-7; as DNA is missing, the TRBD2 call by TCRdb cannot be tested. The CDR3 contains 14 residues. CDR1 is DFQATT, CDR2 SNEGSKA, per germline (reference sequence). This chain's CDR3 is CSASKGLAGWEQYF.